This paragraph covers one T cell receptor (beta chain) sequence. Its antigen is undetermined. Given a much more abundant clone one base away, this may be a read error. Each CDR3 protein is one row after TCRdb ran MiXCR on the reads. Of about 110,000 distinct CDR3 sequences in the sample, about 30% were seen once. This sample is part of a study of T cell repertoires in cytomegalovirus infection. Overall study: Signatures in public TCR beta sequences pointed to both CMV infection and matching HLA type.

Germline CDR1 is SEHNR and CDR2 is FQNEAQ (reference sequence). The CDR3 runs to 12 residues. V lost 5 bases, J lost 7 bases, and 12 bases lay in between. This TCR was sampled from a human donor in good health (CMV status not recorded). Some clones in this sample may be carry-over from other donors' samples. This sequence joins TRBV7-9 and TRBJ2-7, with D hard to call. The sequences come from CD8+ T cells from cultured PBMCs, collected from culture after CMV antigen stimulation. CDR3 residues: CASSQHPQEQYF. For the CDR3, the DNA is TGTGCCAGCAGCCAGCACCCCCAGGAGCAGTACTTC. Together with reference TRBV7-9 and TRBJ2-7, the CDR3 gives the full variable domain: DTGVSQNPRHKITKRGQNVTFRCDPISEHNRLYWYRQTLGQGPEFLTYFQNEAQLEKSRLLSDRFSAERPKGSFSTLEIQRTEQGDSAMYLCASSQHPQEQYFGPGTRLTVT.